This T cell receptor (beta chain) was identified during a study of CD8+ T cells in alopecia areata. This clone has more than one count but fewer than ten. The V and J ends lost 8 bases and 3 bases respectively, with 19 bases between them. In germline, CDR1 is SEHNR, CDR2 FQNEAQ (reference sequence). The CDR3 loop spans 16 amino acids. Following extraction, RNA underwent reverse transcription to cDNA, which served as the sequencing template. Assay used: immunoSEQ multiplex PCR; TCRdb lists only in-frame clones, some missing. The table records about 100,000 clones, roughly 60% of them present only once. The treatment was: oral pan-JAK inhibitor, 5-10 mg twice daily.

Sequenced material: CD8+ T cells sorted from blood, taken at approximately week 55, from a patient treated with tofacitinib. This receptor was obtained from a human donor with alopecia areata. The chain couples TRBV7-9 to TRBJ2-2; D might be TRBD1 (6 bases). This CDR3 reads CASRLFKGVDTGELFF. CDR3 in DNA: TGTGCCAGCCGACTATTCAAGGGGGTGGACACCGGGGAGCTGTTTTTT.